Listed here is a single T cell receptor (beta chain). The antigen is undetermined. These data are taken from a study of T cell responses to AZD1222 COVID-19 vaccine. Study-wide context: Second-dose intervals of approximately 4 or approximately 12 weeks were pooled. Study-level findings and limits: Most donors were white British, females outnumbered males, and clonal diversity was possibly underestimated. At study baseline, merely roughly 6 AZD1222 recipients were seropositive.

The germline CDR1 and CDR2 sequences are MNHEY and SMNVEV (reference sequence). CDR3 length: 15 amino acids. The J segment lost 6 bases and the V segment lost 6 bases, leaving 7 bases of the junction unmatched. Produced via immunoSEQ multiplex PCR; TCRdb's table is partial and in-frame only. The table includes tens of thousands of clones, about 88% detected once. The receptor comes from an adult in good health. The rearrangement uses TRBV27 and TRBJ2-2, with TRBD2 matching 10 bases. The specimen was peripheral blood, collected on day 0 of AZD1222 vaccination. This CDR3 is CASRALAGNAGELFF. Written as DNA, the CDR3 is TGTGCCAGCAGGGCACTAGCGGGAAACGCCGGGGAGCTGTTTTTT.